This TCR beta chain was recovered during a study of shared clonotypes between healthy human individuals. Looking at the study overall: Per donor, three plates held CD4 naive cells, three held CD4 memory, two held CD8 naive and one held CD8 memory.

This clone was seen once. Other DNA variants within this sample encode the same CDR3. Sequencing was at deep level. Using immunoSEQ multiplex PCR, the repertoire was profiled, and TCRdb retains in-frame clones only, with some absent. The sample consists of 2 million to 2.5 million clones, 90% to 97% of them appearing once. Memory CD4+ cells were the fraction left after CD45RA+ naive selection. The TCR comes from a young man in good health. The specimen was naive CD4+ T cells sorted from blood. The subset denotes: CD45RA+ positively selected.

CDR3 nucleotide sequence: TGTGCCTGGAGTGTAGGGGGCCCCTATGGCTACACCTTC. This gives the protein CAWSVGGPYGYTF. The chain links TRBV30 to TRBJ1-2; 7 nucleotides line up with TRBD1. CDR3 length equals 13 residues. Per the germline V gene, CDR1 is GTSNPN and CDR2 is SVGIG (reference sequence). V was clipped by 0 bases and J by 4 bases; unmatched bases: 2.